Below, 23 T cell receptor beta chains from the same sample are listed, as sequenced in a study of cytomegalovirus exposure and HLA in healthy donors. Clones were sequenced by immunoSEQ multiplex PCR, and TCRdb holds only the in-frame ones, with some missing. The table has about 110,000 clones, approximately 94% seen once. The sequenced material came from PBMCs. Receptors were obtained from a woman aged 18-29 years in good health and CMV-seronegative.

V gene TRBV7-9 combines with J gene TRBJ2-5; possibly TRBD2 for D (5 bases). Trimming removed 5 bases at V and 4 bases at J, with 14 bases between. The germline V gene encodes CDR1 SEHNR and CDR2 FQNEAQ (reference sequence). The CDR3 is made up of 14 amino acids. Written as DNA, the CDR3 is TGTGCCAGCAGCGGCGGATGGGAGATAGAGACCCAGTACTTC. Translating gives CASSGGWEIETQYF.

The CDR3 here is CASSFLAVSTDTQYF. The CDR3 DNA reads as TGTGCCAGCAGCTTTCTAGCGGTGAGCACAGATACGCAGTATTTT. The chain joins TRBV5-4 to TRBJ2-3; TRBD2 aligns across 7 bases. Germline values: CDR1 SGHNT, CDR2 YYREEE (reference sequence). The CDR3 loop spans 15 amino acids. V was pared by 2 bases and J by 0 bases, with 3 bases of the junction left unmatched.

This chain links TRBV9 with TRBJ1-1; TRBD1 matches 9 bases. This CDR3 spans 15 amino acids. V dropped 2 bases and J dropped 4; count of bases not matched to a gene: 6. In germline, CDR1 is SGDLS, CDR2 YYNGEE. The CDR3 DNA reads TGTGCCAGCAGCGTGACCGGGACAGGGCCCACTGAAGCTTTCTTT. Protein sequence: CASSVTGTGPTEAFF.

This rearrangement joins TRBV19 to TRBJ2-7, with D maybe TRBD2 (6 bases). Trimming removed 1 base from V and 2 bases from J, with 9 bases in between. Germline CDR1 LNHDA, CDR2 SQIVND (reference sequence). The CDR3 extends over 14 amino acids. In DNA form, the CDR3 reads TGTGCCAGTAGTATAGGACTAGGAACCTACGAGCAGTACTTC. Translating it yields CASSIGLGTYEQYF.

In DNA, the CDR3 is TGTGCCAGCAGCCGCGACAGGGACGGAGGCGCTTTCTTT. Protein sequence: CASSRDRDGGAFF. The genes are TRBV11-3 and TRBJ1-1; TRBD1 matches 7 bases. J was trimmed by 11 bases and V by 5 bases; bases with no gene match: 11. The germline V gene has CDR1 SGHNT and CDR2 YENEEA. This CDR3 has 13 residues.

The chain uses TRBV10-3 and TRBJ2-7; maybe TRBD1 (5 bases). Trimming shortened V by 6 bases and J by 7 bases, and 22 bases separated the two germline ends. Germline V gives CDR1 ENHRY, CDR2 SYGVKD. The CDR3 is 15 residues long. CDR3 DNA: TGTGCCATCAGAGGTTTTCGGCAGGGTTGGGGAGAGCAGTACTTC. It is translated as CAIRGFRQGWGEQYF.

This chain connects TRBV28 to TRBJ2-7, with D maybe TRBD2 (7 bases). Trimming left V 2 bases short and J 3 bases short, with 11 bases between. The germline CDR1 and CDR2 sequences are MDHEN and SYDVKM. The CDR3 contains 14 residues. CDR3 DNA sequence: TGTGCCAGCAGTTTAGCGGGGGCCCACTACGAGCAGTACTTC. This translates into CASSLAGAHYEQYF.

The chain is built from TRBV11-2 and TRBJ2-1, with 8 bases aligning to TRBD1. The CDR3 is made up of 15 amino acids. J lost 2 bases, V lost 3 bases, and 3 bases had no gene match. CDR1 and CDR2 (germline): SGHAT, FQNNGV. CDR3 bases: TGTGCCAGCAGCTTCGCCAGGGGGCCCTACAATGAGCAGTTCTTC. It translates to CASSFARGPYNEQFF.

The rearrangement links TRBV4-1 to TRBJ1-6; no firm D call. Germline V gene lookup returns CDR1 MGHRA and CDR2 YSYEKL. V was cut by 1 base and J by 6 bases, with 10 bases left in between. The CDR3 spans 15 residues. The CDR3 loop is CASSQVRVINSPLHF. The CDR3 nucleotides read TGCGCCAGCAGCCAAGTTAGAGTGATTAATTCACCCCTCCACTTT.

The genes are TRBV11-1 and TRBJ1-3, with 7 bases that match TRBD1. The CDR3 contains 15 residues. V lost 5 bases, J lost 0 bases, and 4 bases stayed unmatched. Germline V lookup: CDR1 SGHAT, CDR2 FQDESV (reference sequence). The CDR3 sequence is CASSRGQVSGNTIYF. CDR3 nucleotide sequence: TGTGCCAGCAGCCGAGGACAGGTCTCTGGAAACACCATATATTTT.

V gene TRBV28 combines with J gene TRBJ1-3; D is ambiguous. The germline gives CDR1 MDHEN, CDR2 SYDVKM. Between the trimmed V and J ends, which lost 7 bases and 0 bases, there was a span of 13 bases. CDR3 size: 15 residues. The DNA of the CDR3 is TGTGCCAGCACGGTTCCTGCGAGCTCTGGAAACACCATATATTTT. It encodes CASTVPASSGNTIYF.

V usage is TRBV4-3 and J usage is TRBJ2-1, with a tentative D call TRBD2 (6 bases). V was cut by 0 bases and J by 4 bases, with 16 bases left in between. CDR1 and CDR2 (germline): LGHNA, YSLEER. This CDR3 is 17 amino acids long. The chain's CDR3 is CASSQERRRGIYNEQFF. CDR3 DNA: TGCGCCAGCAGCCAAGAGCGTAGGCGGGGTATTTACAATGAGCAGTTCTTC.

V usage is TRBV7-9 and J usage is TRBJ2-1; D gene uncertain. Germline V CDR1 and CDR2: SEHNR, FQNEAQ (reference sequence). The CDR3 contains 12 residues. V was pared by 7 bases and J by 3 bases, with 7 bases between. For the CDR3, the DNA is TGTGCCAGCAACCCAGGCTACAATGAGCAGTTCTTC. Amino acid sequence: CASNPGYNEQFF. The full variable domain, with the rest looked up from reference TRBV7-9 and TRBJ2-1, is DTGVSQNPRHKITKRGQNVTFRCDPISEHNRLYWYRQTLGQGPEFLTYFQNEAQLEKSRLLSDRFSAERPKGSFSTLEIQRTEQGDSAMYLCASNPGYNEQFFGPGTRLTVL.

This rearrangement joins TRBV10-3 to TRBJ1-3, with D possibly being TRBD1 (6 bases). The germline gives CDR1 ENHRY, CDR2 SYGVKD. V lost 2 bases to trimming and J lost 0 bases, with 20 bases between them. The CDR3 runs 19 residues. The CDR3 reads CAISEKGGGYSYSGNTIYF. CDR3 in DNA: TGTGCCATCAGTGAGAAGGGGGGGGGCTACTCCTACTCTGGAAACACCATATATTTT.

The chain has TRBV29-1 and TRBJ2-7, with 8 bases matching TRBD2. The trim removed 7 bases at V and 4 bases at J, leaving 9 bases unmatched. The CDR3 extends over 13 amino acids. Germline assignment: CDR1 SQVTM and CDR2 ANQGSEA. CDR3 bases: TGCAGCGCTGGGGGACTAGGTGCTTACGAGCAGTACTTC. As protein: CSAGGLGAYEQYF.

The genes are TRBV11-2 and TRBJ2-3; tentative D call: TRBD2 (6 bases). V was trimmed by 5 bases and J by 2 bases, leaving 11 bases between them. The CDR3 contains 14 residues. Germline V gives CDR1 SGHAT, CDR2 FQNNGV. CDR3 in DNA: TGTGCCAGCAGCCTCGGACTACTCACAGATACGCAGTATTTT. This gives the protein CASSLGLLTDTQYF.

This rearrangement joins TRBV11-1 to TRBJ2-5, with a tentative D call TRBD2 (5 bases). Germline assignment: CDR1 SGHAT and CDR2 FQDESV (reference sequence). The length of the CDR3 is 14 residues. Trimming stripped 4 bases from V and 1 base from J, with 10 bases between. The CDR3 nucleotides are TGTGCCAGCAGCTCGGGATGGGGCCAAGAGACCCAGTACTTC. Protein product: CASSSGWGQETQYF.

The J gene is TRBJ2-5, the V gene TRBV6-5, with D hard to call. Trimming took off 3 bases at V and 5 bases at J, with 4 bases between the two ends. Per germline, CDR1 MNHEY and CDR2 SVGAGI. The CDR3 consists of 11 residues. This CDR3 is CASSYSETQYF. The CDR3 region has the DNA TGTGCCAGCAGTTATTCGGAGACCCAGTACTTC.

CDR3 protein: CASSVGTGGLNDYGYTF. CDR3 nucleotides: TGTGCCAGCAGCGTAGGAACGGGGGGTCTCAACGACTATGGCTACACCTTC. This chain links TRBV9 with TRBJ1-2, with D tentatively TRBD1 (5 bases). There are 17 residues in the CDR3. Trimming cost V 0 bases and J 3 bases, with 18 bases left between them. CDR1 and CDR2 (germline): SGDLS, YYNGEE.

This rearrangement joins TRBV4-1 to TRBJ2-1, with 8 bases fitting TRBD1. Germline V gene data show CDR1 as MGHRA and CDR2 as YSYEKL. The CDR3 is 17 residues long. V trimming: 2 bases; J trimming: 8 bases; junction bases outside the gene matches: 14. The CDR3 region has the DNA TGCGCCAGCAGCCAACGGACAGGGCATATCGAAGCGGATGAGCAGTTCTTC. This encodes CASSQRTGHIEADEQFF.

V and J are TRBV5-1 and TRBJ1-2; 8 nucleotides match TRBD1. This CDR3 is built from 15 residues. J gave up 9 bases and V 4 bases, and 14 bases lay outside the gene matches. Per the germline V gene, CDR1 is SGHRS and CDR2 is YFSETQ. This chain's CDR3 is CASSPSPDRVLSYTF. In DNA, the CDR3 is TGCGCCAGCAGCCCGTCACCGGACAGGGTCCTCAGCTACACCTTC.

V is TRBV4-1 and J is TRBJ2-5; 11 nucleotides align to TRBD2. Looked up from germline, CDR1 is MGHRA and CDR2 is YSYEKL. After removal of 4 bases from V and 5 bases from J, the junction contained 6 bases not matched to a gene. This CDR3 has 15 residues. The CDR3, as DNA: TGCGCCAGCAGCCCCGCGACTAGCGGGATGGAGACCCAGTACTTC. Translated: CASSPATSGMETQYF.

The chain carries TRBV7-9 and TRBJ1-3, with 8 bases fitting TRBD1. V shed 5 bases and J 7 bases; nucleotides not matched to a gene: 7. There are 14 residues in the CDR3. The germline gives CDR1 SEHNR, CDR2 FQNEAQ (reference sequence). CDR3 in amino acids: CASSGDRRRNTIYF. The CDR3 nucleotides read TGTGCCAGCAGCGGGGACAGGCGTAGGAACACCATATATTTT.